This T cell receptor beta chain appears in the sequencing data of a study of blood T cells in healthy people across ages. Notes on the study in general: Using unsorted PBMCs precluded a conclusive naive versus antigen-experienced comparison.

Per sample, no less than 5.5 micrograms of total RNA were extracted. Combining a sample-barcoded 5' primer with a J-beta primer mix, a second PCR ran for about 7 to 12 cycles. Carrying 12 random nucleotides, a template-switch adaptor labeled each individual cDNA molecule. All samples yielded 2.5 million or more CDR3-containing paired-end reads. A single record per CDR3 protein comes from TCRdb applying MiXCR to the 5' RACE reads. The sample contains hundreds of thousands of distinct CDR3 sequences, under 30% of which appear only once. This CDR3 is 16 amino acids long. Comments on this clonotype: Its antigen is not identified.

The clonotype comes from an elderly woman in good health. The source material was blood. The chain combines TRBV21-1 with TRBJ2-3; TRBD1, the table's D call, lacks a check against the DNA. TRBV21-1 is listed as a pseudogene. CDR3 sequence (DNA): TGTGCCAGCAGATCATCTCGGCAGGGGGGCACAGATACGCAGTATTTT. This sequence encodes CASRSSRQGGTDTQYF.